This TCR beta chain is from a study of T-cell memory formation after mild COVID-19. Study-level background: There were largely donor-specific TCR clusters. Regarding the study as a whole: The study detected some responding clones in pre-infection memory, suggesting cross-reactive memory joined.

The CDR3 length is 13 residues. V lost 3 bases to trimming and J lost 7 bases; unmatched junction nucleotides: 5. TCRdb processed the 5' RACE reads anew with MiXCR; each CDR3 protein has one entry. The sample records hundreds of thousands of distinct CDR3 sequences, around 15% being singletons. As concerns this clonotype: What it binds is unknown.

The gene calls are TRBV12-3 or TRBV12-4 and TRBJ1-1; 7 nucleotides align to TRBD1. The sequencing input was PBMCs or a T cell subset sorted from them (not recorded which). The source of this sequence is a man between 18 and 35 years old who had mild COVID-19 (a few samples of this study predate the infection). Cell type and time point are not known. The CDR3 coding sequence is TGTGCCAGCAGTTTTGGACAGGCCGTTGAAGCTTTCTTT. Translated: CASSFGQAVEAFF.